These T cell receptor beta chains were read from a single sample in a study of T cell repertoires in cytomegalovirus infection. One entry per CDR3 protein, called by TCRdb with MiXCR from the reads. Of approximately 630,000 distinct CDR3 sequences in the sample, roughly a quarter were seen once. The specimen was CD8+ T cells from PBMCs. The source of these receptors is a human donor in good health (CMV status not recorded). Some clones in this sample may be carry-over from other donors' samples. CDR3s include the opening cysteine and the closing phenylalanine or tryptophan. Fields, in order: J gene, V gene, CDR3 protein.

TRBJ2-1 TRBV2 CASWRDSAYNEQFF
TRBJ2-1 TRBV29-1 CSVPNPLGSYNEQFF
TRBJ2-5 TRBV28 CASSLNVGWLAGASGLEETQYF
TRBJ2-1 TRBV5-4 CASRRENNEQFF
TRBJ2-7 TRBV7-6 CASSTPTSGGYYEQYF
TRBJ2-5 TRBV6-6 CASSRTSGKETQYF
TRBJ1-1 TRBV6-6 CASSYRGPEAFF
TRBJ1-1 TRBV7-6 CASSLRGLENTEAFF
TRBJ2-4 TRBV13 CASSLGQRDIQYF
TRBJ2-1 TRBV7-9 CASSSASTGVNEQFF
TRBJ2-5 TRBV5-4 CASSGDREGETQYF
TRBJ2-3 TRBV6-2/TRBV6-3 CAANKGLVFTDTQYF
TRBJ2-1 TRBV4-3 CASSQDYRQLYNEQFF
TRBJ2-1 TRBV19 CASSILEGWDEQFF
TRBJ2-2 TRBV28 CASSLGQYTGELFF
TRBJ1-5 TRBV29-1 CSAQDTLNQPQHF
TRBJ2-7 TRBV20-1 CSARTRTSYEQYF
TRBJ2-1 TRBV7-6 CASSLPDRSIRFF
TRBJ1-5 TRBV28 CASTLTGGRNQPQHF
TRBJ2-1 TRBV7-2 CASSLFGGPLQGAGTSSYNEQFF
TRBJ1-2 TRBV14 CASSQAGGPQKSSF
TRBJ2-5 TRBV6-5 CASSYSKGRQETQYF
TRBJ2-2 TRBV7-9 CASIGGPRNTGELFF
TRBJ1-2 TRBV7-9 CAGSEGHTRDGYTF
TRBJ1-2 TRBV20-1 CSARDLGGGETYGYTF
TRBJ2-3 TRBV7-6 CASSPRQGPSTDTQYF
TRBJ1-2 TRBV27 CASSLSPGALLPSGYTF
TRBJ2-5 TRBV12-3/TRBV12-4 CASSLQEVGETQYF
TRBJ2-3 TRBV7-8 CASSSRVGGQGTDTQYF
TRBJ2-1 TRBV29-1 CSVDVSHNEQFF
TRBJ2-1 TRBV20-1 CSARGRDRGNNEQFF
TRBJ1-1 TRBV6-2/TRBV6-3 CANSWRGGLTEAFF
TRBJ2-1 TRBV11-3 CASSLDRAVAGYNEQFF
TRBJ2-1 TRBV7-6 CASSLGLEGHEQFF
TRBJ1-4 TRBV10-3 CAIKSQREGEKLFF